This T cell receptor (beta chain) was sequenced during a study of blood T cell repertoires in COVID-19. Profiled with immunoSEQ multiplex PCR; TCRdb holds only in-frame clones, not every one. Of some 69,000 clones in the sample, about 82% were seen once. The CDR3 extends over 16 amino acids. Losses at the gene ends were 1 base for V and 6 bases for J; bases not matched to a gene: 4. Germline CDR1 and CDR2: SGHTA and FQGTGA. This chain uses TRBV7-3 with TRBJ2-1; 12 bases agree with TRBD2. The specimen was peripheral blood. The source is a woman aged 55-70 years with acute or convalescent COVID-19. CDR3 DNA: TGTGCCAGCAGCTTAAGACTAGCGGGAGCCCGCAATGAGCAGTTCTTC. Amino acids: CASSLRLAGARNEQFF.